A single sample gave rise to the 18 T cell receptor beta chains below, sequenced in a study of T cell responses to AZD1222 COVID-19 vaccine. Libraries were prepared by immunoSEQ multiplex PCR; TCRdb keeps only in-frame clonotypes and omits some of them. Counted here are about 120,000 clones, around 87% occurring once; the ten biggest clones make up approximately 2.9%. Specimen: peripheral blood, collected 28 days after the second AZD1222 dose. The receptors were gathered from an adult who received the AZD1222 COVID-19 vaccine.

V usage is TRBV7-2 and J usage is TRBJ2-5; TRBD2 matches 7 bases. CDR3 length equals 15 residues. CDR1 and CDR2 (germline): SGHTA, FQGNSA. J gave up 5 bases and V 4 bases, and 10 bases lay outside the gene matches. CDR3 loop: CASSSTPGREETQYF. The CDR3 nucleotides are TGTGCCAGCAGCTCGACCCCAGGGCGGGAGGAGACCCAGTACTTC.

The rearrangement joins TRBV2 to TRBJ2-3, with 8 bases fitting TRBD2. Looked up from germline, CDR1 is SNHLY and CDR2 is FYNNEI. V was clipped by 6 bases and J by 6 bases; unmatched bases: 14. This CDR3 is 16 amino acids long. CDR3 bases: TGTGCCAGCAGCGGTACAATTAGCGGGGAGTGGGATACGCAGTATTTT. It codes for CASSGTISGEWDTQYF.

The genes are TRBV10-3 and TRBJ1-3; D remains ambiguous. The V gene's germline CDR1 is ENHRY and CDR2 SYGVKD. Trimming left V 6 bases short and J 0 bases short, with 9 bases between. The CDR3 loop spans 14 amino acids. The CDR3 sequence: CAIRVGSSGNTIYF. The CDR3 DNA sequence: TGTGCCATCAGGGTGGGCAGCTCTGGAAACACCATATATTTT.

The chain employs TRBV7-9 and TRBJ2-3; D gene uncertain. This CDR3 has 14 amino acids. Germline CDR1 is SEHNR and CDR2 is FQNEAQ (reference sequence). V was pared by 5 bases and J by 4 bases, with 13 bases between. CDR3 residues: CASSVPSEADTQYF. The CDR3 region has the DNA TGTGCCAGCAGCGTCCCATCAGAAGCAGATACGCAGTATTTT.

V and J are TRBV6-2 or TRBV6-3 and TRBJ2-7; TRBD1 agrees at 8 bases. This CDR3 region has 16 residues. In germline, CDR1 is MNHEY, CDR2 SVGEGT. V lost 2 bases, J lost 2 bases, and 8 bases stayed unmatched. This chain's CDR3 is CASSYNGQGPTYEQYF. DNA of the CDR3: TGTGCCAGCAGTTACAACGGACAGGGCCCAACCTACGAGCAGTACTTC.

The chain has TRBV7-3 and TRBJ2-1; tentative D call: TRBD1 (5 bases). V shed 5 bases and J shed 0 bases, with 11 bases lying between them. The CDR3 totals 15 residues. Germline CDR1 SGHTA, CDR2 FQGTGA. The CDR3 is CASSPRQTSYNEQFF. Written as DNA, the CDR3 is TGTGCCAGCAGCCCCCGACAGACCTCCTACAATGAGCAGTTCTTC.

This chain links TRBV6-5 with TRBJ2-7; D could derive from TRBD1 or TRBD2 (5 bases each). Germline-derived CDR1 and CDR2 are MNHEY and SVGAGI. The V gene lost 5 bases and the J gene lost 6 bases, with 20 bases spanning the gap. The CDR3 runs to 15 residues. The CDR3 nucleotides read TGTGCCAGCAGTAACCGGGACGGACGGCTTGGCGAGCAGTACTTC. This encodes CASSNRDGRLGEQYF.

The J gene is TRBJ2-1, the V gene TRBV11-3; 8 nucleotides line up with TRBD1. The CDR3 spans 15 residues. Germline CDR1 and CDR2: SGHNT and YENEEA. The V and J ends lost 0 bases and 10 bases, in that order; junction bases with no gene match: 8. CDR3 region: CASSLDWGQAVEQFF. The CDR3 bases are TGTGCCAGCAGCTTAGATTGGGGACAGGCTGTCGAGCAGTTCTTC.

This chain uses TRBV25-1 with TRBJ1-1; D not resolved. V dropped 4 bases and J dropped 7 bases, with 10 bases sitting between them. In germline, CDR1 is MGHDK, CDR2 SYGVNS. The CDR3 consists of 12 residues. CDR3 DNA: TGTGCCAGCAGTGTAGAATGGGGTGAAGCTTTCTTT. As protein: CASSVEWGEAFF.

This rearrangement joins TRBV6-6 to TRBJ1-4; TRBD1 matches at 8 bases. This CDR3 is 14 amino acids long. Germline loops: CDR1 MNHNY, CDR2 SVGAGI (reference sequence). Losses at the gene ends were 4 bases for V and 7 bases for J; bases not matched to a gene: 5. CDR3 bases: TGTGCCAGCAGTTCAGGGGGCGGGAGTGAAAAACTGTTTTTT. Protein sequence: CASSSGGGSEKLFF.

CDR3 coding DNA: TGTGCCACCAGCAGTAACAGTGGTGATTCACCCCTCCACTTT. Translated, it gives CATSSNSGDSPLHF. This chain uses TRBV15 with TRBJ1-6; D is ambiguous. This CDR3 is 14 amino acids long. The V end lost 3 bases, the J end lost 8 bases, and 11 bases lay between the germline ends. The germline V gene encodes CDR1 LNHNV and CDR2 YYDKDF (reference sequence). Looking up the rest from reference TRBV15 and TRBJ1-6 gives the full variable domain: DAMVIQNPRYQVTQFGKPVTLSCSQTLNHNVMYWYQQKSSQAPKLLFHYYDKDFNNEADTPDNFQSRRPNTSFCFLDIRSPGLGDTAMYLCATSSNSGDSPLHFGNGTRLTVT.

The chain recombines TRBV21-1 with TRBJ2-3; the table's D call of TRBD1 was not tested on the DNA. TRBV21-1 is a pseudogene locus. The length of the CDR3 is 17 residues. CDR3 protein: CASSKGRDRGSTDTQYF. For the CDR3, the DNA is TGTGCCAGCAGCAAGGGCCGGGACAGGGGCAGCACAGATACGCAGTATTTT.

The chain has TRBV2 and TRBJ2-4, with a tentative D call TRBD2 (6 bases). CDR1 SNHLY and CDR2 FYNNEI come from the germline V gene. Trimming took off 4 bases at V and 6 bases at J, with 19 bases between the two ends. This CDR3 spans 16 amino acids. The CDR3 region has the DNA TGTGCCAGCAGTGTGGATCGGGGGTATGAGAGAAACATTCAGTACTTC. This sequence encodes CASSVDRGYERNIQYF.

V usage is TRBV27 and J usage is TRBJ2-1; no reliable D call. Looked up from germline, CDR1 is MNHEY and CDR2 is SMNVEV (reference sequence). Trimming took 6 bases from V and 0 from J, leaving 6 bases between them. The CDR3 is 13 residues long. The DNA of the CDR3 is TGTGCCAGCAGGATAAGCTCCTACAATGAGCAGTTCTTC. It specifies CASRISSYNEQFF.

The rearrangement links TRBV7-2 to TRBJ2-2; D might be TRBD1 or TRBD2, each matching 5 bases. This CDR3 spans 15 amino acids. The germline V gene has CDR1 SGHTA and CDR2 FQGNSA. The V end lost 5 bases, the J end lost 1 base, and 11 bases lay between the germline ends. CDR3 loop: CASSTGGRNTGELFF. CDR3 nucleotide sequence: TGTGCCAGCAGCACAGGCGGGCGGAACACCGGGGAGCTGTTTTTT.

V usage is TRBV10-1 and J usage is TRBJ1-5; no firm D call. CDR3 length: 12 residues. V was cut by 2 bases and J by 6 bases, with 5 bases left in between. CDR1 and CDR2 from the germline V gene are WNHNN and SYGVQD (reference sequence). This chain's CDR3 is CASSENGQPQHF. CDR3 in DNA: TGCGCCAGCAGTGAGAATGGTCAGCCCCAGCATTTT.

The chain uses TRBV5-4 and TRBJ2-7; 12 bases map to TRBD2. The CDR3 spans 17 residues. Germline CDR1 and CDR2: SGHNT and YYREEE (reference sequence). Germline trimming cut 0 bases from V and 5 bases from J; bases unmatched to any gene: 9. Here the CDR3 reads CASSLAYASGGVNEQYF. CDR3 coding DNA: TGTGCCAGCAGCTTGGCCTATGCTAGCGGGGGGGTCAACGAGCAGTACTTC.

The chain uses TRBV12-5 and TRBJ1-2; perhaps TRBD1 as D (5 bases). The CDR3 has 14 residues. The germline V gene has CDR1 LGHNT and CDR2 FRNRAP. V was pared by 8 bases and J by 4 bases, with 17 bases between. In nucleotides, the CDR3 is TGTGCTAGTTCAGGGAGCCGGAACAGCTATGGCTACACCTTC. Its protein is CASSGSRNSYGYTF.